Here is one T cell receptor (beta chain) with its context. The target antigen is unknown. V was shortened by 7 bases and J by 5 bases, with 20 bases between the two germline ends. Germline CDR1 reads SQVTM; CDR2 reads ANQGSEA. The CDR3 totals 14 residues. It was RNA transcripts that yielded the amplified TCR beta CDR3 regions. RT-PCR in the first round (using the HTBI primer set) targeted the TCR CDR3. TCRdb recomputed calls from the multiplex PCR reads with MiXCR, one row per CDR3 protein. The sample lists about 660,000 distinct CDR3 sequences, just under 45% occurring once. This record comes from a study of T cells in Graves' hyperthyroidism and ophthalmopathy. Study-wide points: Onset of ophthalmopathy came a median approximately 6.5 months after the model predicted it. Among clonotypes expanded in thyroid above 0.001, most were also found in blood.

The genes are TRBV29-1 and TRBJ2-5; the D gene is possibly TRBD2 (7 bases). This sequence was found in an adult man with Graves' disease, either hyperthyroidism or ophthalmopathy (not recorded which). Specimen: peripheral blood or thyroid tissue (not recorded which). In DNA, the CDR3 is TGCAGCGAGACGACTAGCAGGGGAGCGGAGACCCAGTACTTC. Translated, it gives CSETTSRGAETQYF.